The 12 T cell receptor beta chains in this list originate from one sample, sequenced in a study of shared clonotypes between healthy human individuals. Sequencing used immunoSEQ multiplex PCR; TCRdb keeps in-frame clones, though not all of them. The data contain some 2 million clones, 90% to 95% of them seen just once; the ten biggest clones take up 0.1% to 0.15%. The sequenced sample was naive CD4+ T cells sorted from blood. Subset noted: CD45RA+ positively selected. The source is a man between 18 and 35 years old in good health.

In regard to this clone: Other nucleotide sequences in the sample specify the same CDR3. The chain couples TRBV9 to TRBJ2-4; D remains ambiguous. The CDR3 sequence is 15 residues long. The V gene lost 0 bases and the J gene lost 0 bases, with 7 bases spanning the gap. CDR1 and CDR2 from the germline V gene are SGDLS and YYNGEE. The CDR3 nucleotides read TGTGCCAGCAGCGTAGGGCCGTTAGCCAAAAACATTCAGTACTTC. It encodes CASSVGPLAKNIQYF.

The V call is TRBV2, the J call TRBJ2-3, with D possibly TRBD2 on 6 matching bases. There are 14 residues in the CDR3. Trimming took 5 bases from V and 4 from J, leaving 13 bases between them. Germline assignment: CDR1 SNHLY and CDR2 FYNNEI. This chain's CDR3 is CASSRTSLADTQYF. In DNA form, the CDR3 reads TGTGCCAGCAGTCGTACTAGCTTGGCAGATACGCAGTATTTT.

A note on this clone: The same CDR3 is also encoded by other DNA sequences in this sample. The V gene is TRBV5-1, the J gene TRBJ2-3, with TRBD1 identical over 7 bases. After removal of 4 bases from V and 3 bases from J, the junction contained 8 bases not matched to a gene. Germline V gene data show CDR1 as SGHRS and CDR2 as YFSETQ. The CDR3 consists of 15 residues. The CDR3 DNA sequence: TGCGCCAGCAGCCCCCGACAGGGTGGTACAGATACGCAGTATTTT. This gives the protein CASSPRQGGTDTQYF.

The J gene is TRBJ2-1, the V gene TRBV5-1; D might be TRBD2 (6 bases). The CDR3 consists of 14 residues. Germline V gene data show CDR1 as SGHRS and CDR2 as YFSETQ. Trimming left V 2 bases short and J 8 bases short, with 14 bases between. CDR3 protein: CASSFGGKGDEQFF. CDR3 coding DNA: TGCGCCAGCAGCTTTGGAGGGAAGGGCGATGAGCAGTTCTTC.

The chain is built from TRBV10-3 and TRBJ1-1, with D possibly TRBD1 on 5 matching bases. Germline V CDR1 and CDR2: ENHRY, SYGVKD. The CDR3 sequence is 13 residues long. V shed 9 bases and J shed 2 bases, with 13 bases lying between them. CDR3 loop: CAMAEGLNTEAFF. CDR3 DNA sequence: TGTGCCATGGCTGAGGGGCTCAACACTGAAGCTTTCTTT.

V gene TRBV18 combines with J gene TRBJ2-3, with 9 bases matching TRBD1. Losses at the gene ends were 2 bases for V and 6 bases for J; bases not matched to a gene: 3. The CDR3 has 14 residues. Looked up from germline, CDR1 is KGHSH and CDR2 is LQKENI. In DNA form, the CDR3 reads TGTGCCAGCTCACCAGGGACAGGGCCGGATACGCAGTATTTT. Encoded protein: CASSPGTGPDTQYF. The full variable domain, rest sourced from reference TRBV18 and TRBJ2-3, is NAGVMQNPRHLVRRRGQEARLRCSPMKGHSHVYWYRQLPEEGLKFMVYLQKENIIDESGMPKERFSAEFPKEGPSILRIQQVVRGDSAAYFCASSPGTGPDTQYFGPGTRLTVL.

The chain joins TRBV18 to TRBJ2-5; 8 positions agree with TRBD1. The V and J ends lost 4 bases and 1 base, in that order; junction bases with no gene match: 5. Per the germline V gene, CDR1 is KGHSH and CDR2 is LQKENI. The CDR3 spans 15 residues. CDR3 amino acids: CASSRQGSIQETQYF. The CDR3 DNA sequence: TGTGCCAGCTCACGACAGGGGTCAATCCAAGAGACCCAGTACTTC.

This chain links TRBV10-3 with TRBJ1-5; D ambiguous. This CDR3 spans 15 amino acids. The V end lost 4 bases, the J end lost 2 bases, and 12 bases lay between the germline ends. The germline gives CDR1 ENHRY, CDR2 SYGVKD. For the CDR3, the DNA is TGTGCCATCAGTGGAGGAGGCACGGGCAATCAGCCCCAGCATTTT. As protein: CAISGGGTGNQPQHF.

The chain is built from TRBV4-1 and TRBJ1-2; TRBD1 matches at 8 bases. Trimming took 4 bases from V and 8 from J; bases not matched to a gene: 12. This CDR3 spans 15 amino acids. CDR1 and CDR2 (germline): MGHRA, YSYEKL. For the CDR3, the DNA is TGCGCCAGCAGCCGAGCCGGACAGGGTGGTAAGGGCTACACCTTC. This sequence encodes CASSRAGQGGKGYTF.

The rearrangement links TRBV6-5 to TRBJ2-1, with D tentatively TRBD1 or TRBD2 (6 bases each). The V gene lost 0 bases and the J gene lost 5 bases, with 14 bases spanning the gap. Germline lookup yields CDR1 MNHEY and CDR2 SVGAGI. This CDR3 is 16 amino acids long. The CDR3 sequence: CASSYSGGMGNNEQFF. The CDR3, as DNA: TGTGCCAGCAGTTACTCAGGGGGGATGGGGAACAATGAGCAGTTCTTC.

The V call is TRBV28, the J call TRBJ1-5, with D possibly TRBD1 on 5 matching bases. This CDR3 is built from 14 residues. Trimming left V 8 bases short and J 7 bases short, with 18 bases between. The V gene's germline CDR1 is MDHEN and CDR2 SYDVKM. This CDR3 is CASLGLLLGQPQHF. The CDR3 DNA is TGTGCCAGCCTGGGACTACTCCTCGGGCAGCCCCAGCATTTT.

The chain joins TRBV2 to TRBJ1-1, with TRBD1 matching 9 bases. Germline-derived CDR1 and CDR2 are SNHLY and FYNNEI. V lost 8 bases, J lost 4 bases, and 11 bases stayed unmatched. There are 15 residues in the CDR3. CDR3 nucleotide sequence: TGTGCCAGCTTATTAGAACGGGGACAGGGCACTGAAGCTTTCTTT. Its protein is CASLLERGQGTEAFF.